This T cell receptor (beta chain) comes out of a study of OX40 agonist ivuxolimab in advanced cancers. Study-level background: Ivuxolimab is a fully human IgG2 antibody that activates OX40 (CD134). Patients received intravenous ivuxolimab every 2 weeks at 0.01 to 10 mg/kg. Cancers in dose escalation were hepatocellular, melanoma, renal cell and head and neck.

Germline CDR1 reads SEHNR; CDR2 reads FQNEAQ (reference sequence). The CDR3 extends over 14 amino acids. V gave up 5 bases and J gave up 5 bases; unmatched junction bases: 1. The repertoire was sequenced with immunoSEQ multiplex PCR; TCRdb's copy has only in-frame clones and lacks some. In the table there are over 70,000 clones, approximately 83% of which are singletons. Exclusion applied to patients with autoimmune disease history or systemic immunosuppression. The TCR was taken from an adult with an advanced solid tumor such as melanoma, head and neck, liver or kidney cancer. The material was CD4+ or CD8+ T cells sorted from blood, obtained in a trial of the OX40 agonist ivuxolimab. This chain uses TRBV7-9 with TRBJ2-7, with 15 bases identical to TRBD2. CDR3 region: CASSRTSGGDEQYF. CDR3 bases: TGTGCCAGCAGCCGGACTAGCGGGGGGGACGAGCAGTACTTC. The variable domain in full, with the rest retrieved from reference TRBV7-9 and TRBJ2-7, is DTGVSQNPRHKITKRGQNVTFRCDPISEHNRLYWYRQTLGQGPEFLTYFQNEAQLEKSRLLSDRFSAERPKGSFSTLEIQRTEQGDSAMYLCASSRTSGGDEQYFGPGTRLTVT.